This T cell receptor (beta chain) was sequenced during a study of blood T cell repertoires in COVID-19. Germline V gene lookup returns CDR1 LGHNA and CDR2 YNFKEQ. V was shortened by 4 bases and J by 5 bases, with 14 bases between the two germline ends. This CDR3 has 14 amino acids. Assay used: immunoSEQ multiplex PCR; TCRdb lists only in-frame clones, some missing. The sample holds 150,000 to 250,000 clones, about four fifths seen once. This clone was recorded once. The sample was PBMCs or T cells enriched from blood (not recorded which). The origin of this receptor is a man in his forties who had recovered from COVID-19. The chain combines TRBV4-2 with TRBJ1-2; a weak D match, TRBD1 (6 bases). The CDR3 nucleotides are TGTGCCAGCAGCCGGTCCACAGGGATATATGGCTACACCTTC. Its protein is CASSRSTGIYGYTF.